The 18 T cell receptor beta chains below were found in one sample sequenced in a study of blood T cell repertoires in COVID-19. Here immunoSEQ multiplex PCR was the method, and the copy in TCRdb shows in-frame clones only, minus some. Here the sample spans hundreds of thousands of clones, 70% to 90% being singletons. Source material: peripheral blood. All receptors derive from a woman aged 35 to 49 who had recovered from COVID-19.

The chain has TRBV25-1 and TRBJ2-2; a possible D gene is TRBD1 (6 bases). The CDR3 length is 13 residues. Germline CDR1 reads MGHDK; CDR2 reads SYGVNS. Trimming removed 7 bases at V and 2 bases at J, with 8 bases between. The CDR3 nucleotides read TGTGCCAGCATGGACAGTAACACCGGGGAGCTGTTTTTT. This gives the protein CASMDSNTGELFF.

The CDR3 DNA follows: TGTGCCAGCAGCCAACGGACAGCAACTAATGAAAAACTGTTTTTT. Its translation: CASSQRTATNEKLFF. The chain employs TRBV11-3 and TRBJ1-4; TRBD1 might be the D (6 bases). Trimming took off 5 bases at V and 0 bases at J, with 10 bases between the two ends. The CDR3 contains 15 residues. Germline CDR1 is SGHNT and CDR2 is YENEEA.

The rearrangement links TRBV19 to TRBJ2-1; 7 nucleotides line up with TRBD2. Germline V CDR1 and CDR2: LNHDA, SQIVND (reference sequence). CDR3 length: 16 residues. The junction had 13 bases not matched to a gene; V was cut back by 5 bases and J by 6 bases. The CDR3 coding sequence is TGTGCCAGTAGTTTAACCGGGACTATGAGAGGCAATGAGCAGTTCTTC. Translated: CASSLTGTMRGNEQFF.

This chain connects TRBV28 to TRBJ1-3; TRBD1 aligns across 9 bases. The CDR3 covers 13 residues. Looked up from germline, CDR1 is MDHEN and CDR2 is SYDVKM. J lost 7 bases, V lost 4 bases, and 2 bases had no gene match. The CDR3 DNA reads TGTGCCAGCAGTTGGGACAGGGCCAACACCATATATTTT. Its translation is CASSWDRANTIYF.

This chain uses TRBV5-6 with TRBJ1-3; D is uncertain. This CDR3 is built from 14 residues. In germline, CDR1 is SGHDT, CDR2 YYEEEE. The V and J ends lost 7 bases and 2 bases respectively, with 13 bases between them. DNA for the CDR3: TGTGCCAGCGGTGACTCTCAGACTGGAAACACCATATATTTT. Amino acid sequence: CASGDSQTGNTIYF.

The chain uses TRBV19 and TRBJ1-2, with 8 bases aligning to TRBD1. CDR1 and CDR2 (germline): LNHDA, SQIVND (reference sequence). Trimming removed 5 bases from V and 4 bases from J; junction bases left unmatched: 3. This CDR3 is 13 amino acids long. The CDR3: CASSSDRVYGYTF. DNA for the CDR3: TGTGCCAGTAGTTCGGACAGGGTCTATGGCTACACCTTC.

CDR3 nucleotide sequence: TGTGCCAGCTCACCAGGGACTAGCTCCCATGAGCAGTTCTTC. It translates to CASSPGTSSHEQFF. The gene calls are TRBV18 and TRBJ2-1; 9 bases align to TRBD2. The CDR3 extends over 14 amino acids. Germline V gives CDR1 KGHSH, CDR2 LQKENI. V shed 2 bases, J shed 8 bases, and the junction held 4 bases outside the gene matches.

The CDR3 DNA sequence: TGTGCCAGCAGCGTGAGCCCGGTTTCTTACAATGAGCAGTTCTTC. Translated, it gives CASSVSPVSYNEQFF. V usage is TRBV9 and J usage is TRBJ2-1; unclear D gene. CDR3 length: 15 residues. Germline V CDR1 and CDR2: SGDLS, YYNGEE. V lost 2 bases, J lost 4 bases, and 13 bases lay in between.

The rearrangement uses TRBV12-2 and TRBJ1-4. TRBV12-2 constitutes a pseudogene. The CDR3 is 18 amino acids. CDR3: CASRLAPLDGEPNEKLFF. CDR3 in DNA: TGTGCAAGTCGCTTAGCCCCATTGGACGGGGAACCTAATGAAAAACTGTTTTTT.

The chain recombines TRBV5-5 with TRBJ2-5; tentatively, D is TRBD2 (5 bases). The CDR3 has 12 amino acids. CDR1 is SGHKS and CDR2 is YYEKEE in the germline V gene (reference sequence). Trimming took 4 bases from V and 2 from J, leaving 6 bases between them. DNA of the CDR3: TGTGCCAGCAGCACGGGGCAAGAGACCCAGTACTTC. It encodes CASSTGQETQYF.

This clone was observed a single time. This chain links TRBV4-3 with TRBJ2-7; 7 bases are shared with TRBD1. Trimming cost V 3 bases and J 4 bases; bases outside gene matches: 3. In germline, CDR1 is LGHNA, CDR2 YSLEER. This CDR3 is 13 amino acids long. The CDR3 DNA reads TGCGCCAGCAGCCATCACAGGGGTTACGAGCAGTACTTC. Encoded protein: CASSHHRGYEQYF.

The chain joins TRBV18 to TRBJ2-7; a possible D gene is TRBD1 (5 bases). Germline loops: CDR1 KGHSH, CDR2 LQKENI. V gave up 4 bases and J gave up 2 bases, with 24 bases separating them. The CDR3 contains 18 residues. The CDR3 reads CASSQLSRGTIPTYEQYF. The CDR3 bases are TGTGCCAGCTCACAACTCTCTAGGGGCACAATTCCTACCTACGAGCAGTACTTC.

CDR3 sequence: CSARGGANTEAFF. CDR3 DNA sequence: TGCAGCGCCCGAGGGGGGGCTAACACTGAAGCTTTCTTT. The V gene is TRBV29-1, the J gene TRBJ1-1; the D gene is possibly TRBD1 (6 bases). CDR1 is SQVTM and CDR2 is ANQGSEA in the germline V gene. This CDR3 spans 13 amino acids. V was pared by 7 bases and J by 2 bases, with 14 bases between.

Written as DNA, the CDR3 is TGTGCCAGTAGTATGCCCTACAGGGGGCGGAATTCACCCCTCCACTTT. Its translation: CASSMPYRGRNSPLHF. The chain recombines TRBV19 with TRBJ1-6, with TRBD1 matching 9 bases. J gave up 7 bases and V 3 bases, and 7 bases lay outside the gene matches. The CDR3 loop spans 16 amino acids. The germline CDR1 and CDR2 sequences are LNHDA and SQIVND (reference sequence). Full variable domain (remainder filled in from reference TRBV19 and TRBJ1-6): DGGITQSPKYLFRKEGQNVTLSCEQNLNHDAMYWYRQDPGQGLRLIYYSQIVNDFQKGDIAEGYSVSREKKESFPLTVTSAQKNPTAFYLCASSMPYRGRNSPLHFGNGTRLTVT.

This clone was picked up one time. J is TRBJ2-7 and V is TRBV6-1; D is possibly TRBD1 (5 bases). Germline V gene data show CDR1 as MNHNS and CDR2 as SASEGT. V was shortened by 10 bases and J by 0 bases, with 13 bases between the two germline ends. The CDR3 length is 13 residues. DNA for the CDR3: TGTGCCACCCAGACAGCACTCTCCTACGAGCAGTACTTC. Amino acids: CATQTALSYEQYF.

This chain uses TRBV15 with TRBJ1-4, with 8 nucleotides matching TRBD1. Germline lookup yields CDR1 LNHNV and CDR2 YYDKDF (reference sequence). This CDR3 contains 15 residues. J was trimmed by 4 bases and V by 3 bases; bases with no gene match: 4. In DNA form, the CDR3 reads TGTGCCACCAGCAGGTGGACAGGGCTTAATGAAAAACTGTTTTTT. Its translation: CATSRWTGLNEKLFF. Drawing the rest from reference TRBV15 and TRBJ1-4, the complete variable domain is DAMVIQNPRYQVTQFGKPVTLSCSQTLNHNVMYWYQQKSSQAPKLLFHYYDKDFNNEADTPDNFQSRRPNTSFCFLDIRSPGLGDTAMYLCATSRWTGLNEKLFFGSGTQLSVL.

V is TRBV6-5 and J is TRBJ1-6; D unclear. V was shortened by 6 bases and J by 3 bases, with 9 bases between the two germline ends. Germline V gene lookup returns CDR1 MNHEY and CDR2 SVGAGI. CDR3 size: 14 residues. The CDR3 protein is CASSDAGYNSPLHF. In DNA, the CDR3 is TGTGCCAGCAGCGATGCGGGCTATAATTCACCCCTCCACTTT.

The V and J genes are TRBV27 and TRBJ2-6; tentative D call: TRBD1 (5 bases). This CDR3 has 16 residues. V was pared by 6 bases and J by 0 bases, with 12 bases between. The germline V gene encodes CDR1 MNHEY and CDR2 SMNVEV (reference sequence). The CDR3: CASRRTYNSGANVLTF. CDR3 DNA sequence: TGTGCCAGCAGACGGACATATAACTCTGGGGCCAACGTCCTGACTTTC.